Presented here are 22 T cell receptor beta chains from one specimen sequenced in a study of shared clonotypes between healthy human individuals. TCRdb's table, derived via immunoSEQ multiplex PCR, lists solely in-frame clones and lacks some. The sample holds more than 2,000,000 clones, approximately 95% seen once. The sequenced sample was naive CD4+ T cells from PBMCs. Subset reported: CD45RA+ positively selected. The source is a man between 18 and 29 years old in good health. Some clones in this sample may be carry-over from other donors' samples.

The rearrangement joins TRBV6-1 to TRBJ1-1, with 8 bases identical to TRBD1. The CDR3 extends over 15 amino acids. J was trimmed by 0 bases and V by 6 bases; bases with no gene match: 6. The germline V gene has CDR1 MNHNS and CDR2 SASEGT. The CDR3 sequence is CASSLWTGLNTEAFF. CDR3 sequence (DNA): TGTGCCAGCAGCCTATGGACAGGGCTGAACACTGAAGCTTTCTTT.

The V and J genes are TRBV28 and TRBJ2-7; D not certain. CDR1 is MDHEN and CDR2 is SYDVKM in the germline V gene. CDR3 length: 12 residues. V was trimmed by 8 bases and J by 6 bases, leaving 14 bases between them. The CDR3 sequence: CASQVLSSEQYF. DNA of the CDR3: TGTGCCAGCCAAGTTCTGTCGTCCGAGCAGTACTTC.

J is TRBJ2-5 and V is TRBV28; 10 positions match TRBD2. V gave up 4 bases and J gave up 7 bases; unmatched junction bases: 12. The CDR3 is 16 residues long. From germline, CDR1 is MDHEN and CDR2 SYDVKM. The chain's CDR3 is CASSSASGGKRPTQYF. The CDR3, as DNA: TGTGCCAGCAGTTCGGCTAGCGGGGGTAAGAGACCGACCCAGTACTTC.

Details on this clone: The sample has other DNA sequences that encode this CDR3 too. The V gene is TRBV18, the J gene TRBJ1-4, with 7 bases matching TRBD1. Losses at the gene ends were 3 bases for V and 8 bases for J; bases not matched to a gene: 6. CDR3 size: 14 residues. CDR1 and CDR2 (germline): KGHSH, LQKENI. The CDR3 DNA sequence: TGTGCCAGCTCACCGGGGCAGGGGGACGAAAAACTGTTTTTT. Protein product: CASSPGQGDEKLFF.

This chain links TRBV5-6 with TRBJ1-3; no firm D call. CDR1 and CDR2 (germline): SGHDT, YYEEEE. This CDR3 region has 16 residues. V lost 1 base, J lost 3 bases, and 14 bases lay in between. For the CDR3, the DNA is TGTGCCAGCAGCTTGCGCTCAGTGGGTTATGGAAACACCATATATTTT. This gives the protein CASSLRSVGYGNTIYF.

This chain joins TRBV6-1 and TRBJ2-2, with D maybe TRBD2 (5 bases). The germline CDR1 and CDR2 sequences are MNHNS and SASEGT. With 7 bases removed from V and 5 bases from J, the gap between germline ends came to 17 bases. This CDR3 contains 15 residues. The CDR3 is CASILGIATTGELFF. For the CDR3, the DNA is TGTGCCAGCATCTTAGGGATAGCGACTACCGGGGAGCTGTTTTTT.

CDR3 residues: CASRRDRGIAKNIQYF. CDR3 DNA: TGCGCCAGCCGACGGGACAGGGGAATAGCCAAAAACATTCAGTACTTC. The chain recombines TRBV10-1 with TRBJ2-4; 10 bases are a match to TRBD1. Trimming cost V 8 bases and J 0 bases; bases outside gene matches: 7. Germline values: CDR1 WNHNN, CDR2 SYGVQD (reference sequence). The CDR3 sequence is 16 residues long.

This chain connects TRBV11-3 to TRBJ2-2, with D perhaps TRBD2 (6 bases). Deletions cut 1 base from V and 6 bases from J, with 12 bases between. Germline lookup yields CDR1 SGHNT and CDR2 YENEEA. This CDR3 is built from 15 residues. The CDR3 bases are TGTGCCAGCAGCTTAGGGTGGCTAGCGTCCGGGGAGCTGTTTTTT. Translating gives CASSLGWLASGELFF.

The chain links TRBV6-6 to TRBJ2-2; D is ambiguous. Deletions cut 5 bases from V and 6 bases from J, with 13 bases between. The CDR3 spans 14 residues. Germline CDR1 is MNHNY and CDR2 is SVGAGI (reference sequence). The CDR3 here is CASSHPPPAGELFF. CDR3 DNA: TGTGCCAGCAGTCACCCCCCCCCGGCCGGGGAGCTGTTTTTT.

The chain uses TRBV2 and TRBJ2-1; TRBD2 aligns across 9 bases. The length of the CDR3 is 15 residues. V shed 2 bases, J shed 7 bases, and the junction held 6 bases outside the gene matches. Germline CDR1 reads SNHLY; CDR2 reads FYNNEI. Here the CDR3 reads CASSELSGRRNEQFF. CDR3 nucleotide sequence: TGTGCCAGCAGTGAACTTAGCGGGAGACGAAATGAGCAGTTCTTC.

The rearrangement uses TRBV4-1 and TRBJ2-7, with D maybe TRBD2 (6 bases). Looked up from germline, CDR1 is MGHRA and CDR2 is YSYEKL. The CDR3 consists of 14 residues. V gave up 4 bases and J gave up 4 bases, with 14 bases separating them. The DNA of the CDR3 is TGCGCCAGCAGCCGGGGGGACTCGCTTTACGAGCAGTACTTC. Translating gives CASSRGDSLYEQYF.

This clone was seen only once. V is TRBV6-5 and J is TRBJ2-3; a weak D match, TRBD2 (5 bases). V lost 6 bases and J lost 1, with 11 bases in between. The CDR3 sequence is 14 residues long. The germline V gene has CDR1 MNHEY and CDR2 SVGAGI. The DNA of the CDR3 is TGTGCCAGCAGCCCCCGGACTGGCACAGATACGCAGTATTTT. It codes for CASSPRTGTDTQYF.

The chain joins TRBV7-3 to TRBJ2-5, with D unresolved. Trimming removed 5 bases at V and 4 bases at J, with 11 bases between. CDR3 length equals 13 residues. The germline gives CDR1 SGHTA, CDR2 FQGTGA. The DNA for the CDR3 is TGTGCCAGCAGCACAAAAAGAGGAGAGACCCAGTACTTC. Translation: CASSTKRGETQYF.

The CDR3 region is CASSPGQGYNQPQHF. CDR3 DNA: TGTGCCAGCTCTCCGGGACAGGGGTATAATCAGCCCCAGCATTTT. The chain employs TRBV18 and TRBJ1-5, with 10 bases identical to TRBD1. CDR3 size: 15 residues. Germline-derived CDR1 and CDR2 are KGHSH and LQKENI. V trimming: 6 bases; J trimming: 4 bases; junction bases outside the gene matches: 6.

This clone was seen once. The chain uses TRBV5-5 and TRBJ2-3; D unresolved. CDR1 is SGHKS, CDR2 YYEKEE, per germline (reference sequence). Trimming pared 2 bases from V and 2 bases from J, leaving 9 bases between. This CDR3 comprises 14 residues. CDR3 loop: CASSFQDITDTQYF. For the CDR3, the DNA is TGTGCCAGCAGCTTTCAAGACATCACAGATACGCAGTATTTT.

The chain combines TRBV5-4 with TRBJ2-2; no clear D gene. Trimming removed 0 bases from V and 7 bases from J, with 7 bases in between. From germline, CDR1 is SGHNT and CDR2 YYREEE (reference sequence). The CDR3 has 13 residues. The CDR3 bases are TGTGCCAGCAGCTTGGAGGCTATCGGGGAGCTGTTTTTT. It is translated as CASSLEAIGELFF.

The CDR3 nucleotides are TGTGCCAGCCGGGACCTCCTCGTCACAGATACGCAGTATTTT. Protein sequence: CASRDLLVTDTQYF. The J gene is TRBJ2-3, the V gene TRBV2, with D possibly called TRBD1 or TRBD2 (5 bases each). CDR1 is SNHLY and CDR2 is FYNNEI in the germline V gene. V dropped 8 bases and J dropped 2 bases, with 14 bases sitting between them. CDR3 length equals 14 residues.

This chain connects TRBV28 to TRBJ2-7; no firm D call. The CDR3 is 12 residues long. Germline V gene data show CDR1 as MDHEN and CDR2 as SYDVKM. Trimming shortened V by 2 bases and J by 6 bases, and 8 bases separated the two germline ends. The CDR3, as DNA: TGTGCCAGCAGTTTAACCGACGCCGAGCAGTACTTC. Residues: CASSLTDAEQYF.

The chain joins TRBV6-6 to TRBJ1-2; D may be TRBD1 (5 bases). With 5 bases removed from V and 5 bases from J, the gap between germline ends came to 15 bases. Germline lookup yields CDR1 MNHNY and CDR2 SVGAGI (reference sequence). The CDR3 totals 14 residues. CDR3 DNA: TGTGCCAGCAGTCAAACAGACAGTGGGTATGGCTACACCTTC. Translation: CASSQTDSGYGYTF.

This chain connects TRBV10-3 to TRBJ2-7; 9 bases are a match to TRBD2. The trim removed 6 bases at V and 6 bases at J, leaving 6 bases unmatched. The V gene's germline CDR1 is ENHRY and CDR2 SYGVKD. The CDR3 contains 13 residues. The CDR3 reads CAISLAGVAEQYF. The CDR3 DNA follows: TGTGCCATCAGCTTAGCGGGAGTGGCCGAGCAGTACTTC.

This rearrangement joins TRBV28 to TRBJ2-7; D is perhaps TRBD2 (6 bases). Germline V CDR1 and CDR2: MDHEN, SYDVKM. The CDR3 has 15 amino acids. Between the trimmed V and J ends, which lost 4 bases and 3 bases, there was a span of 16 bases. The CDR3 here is CASSSSSGPVYEQYF. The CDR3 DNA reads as TGTGCCAGCAGTTCTTCAAGCGGGCCCGTCTACGAGCAGTACTTC.

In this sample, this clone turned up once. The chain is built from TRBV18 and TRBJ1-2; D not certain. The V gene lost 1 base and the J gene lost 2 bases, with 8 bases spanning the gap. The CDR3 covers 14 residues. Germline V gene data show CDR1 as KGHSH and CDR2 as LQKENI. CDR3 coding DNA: TGTGCCAGCTCACCACTCCAGGCGAACTATGGCTACACCTTC. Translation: CASSPLQANYGYTF.